This TCR beta chain was retrieved from a study of T cell changes during pregnancy in multiple sclerosis. This clone was seen a handful of times. Profiling relied on immunoSEQ multiplex PCR, and the TCRdb table lists in-frame clones only, not all of them. The sample contains approximately 65,000 clones, about 92% of which appear only once. The source was CD8+ T cells from peripheral blood mononuclear cells, collected in the third trimester of pregnancy. The receptor was derived from a female donor in good health, enrolled as a control in a pregnancy study.

Here the CDR3 DNA reads TGTGCCAGCAGCCCAGACAGTTATGGCTACACCTTC. As protein: CASSPDSYGYTF. V gene TRBV4-2 combines with J gene TRBJ1-2; D might be TRBD1 (5 bases). V was clipped by 4 bases and J by 5 bases, with 8 bases between them. CDR3 length: 12 residues. Germline V gene sequence: CDR1 LGHNA, CDR2 YNFKEQ.